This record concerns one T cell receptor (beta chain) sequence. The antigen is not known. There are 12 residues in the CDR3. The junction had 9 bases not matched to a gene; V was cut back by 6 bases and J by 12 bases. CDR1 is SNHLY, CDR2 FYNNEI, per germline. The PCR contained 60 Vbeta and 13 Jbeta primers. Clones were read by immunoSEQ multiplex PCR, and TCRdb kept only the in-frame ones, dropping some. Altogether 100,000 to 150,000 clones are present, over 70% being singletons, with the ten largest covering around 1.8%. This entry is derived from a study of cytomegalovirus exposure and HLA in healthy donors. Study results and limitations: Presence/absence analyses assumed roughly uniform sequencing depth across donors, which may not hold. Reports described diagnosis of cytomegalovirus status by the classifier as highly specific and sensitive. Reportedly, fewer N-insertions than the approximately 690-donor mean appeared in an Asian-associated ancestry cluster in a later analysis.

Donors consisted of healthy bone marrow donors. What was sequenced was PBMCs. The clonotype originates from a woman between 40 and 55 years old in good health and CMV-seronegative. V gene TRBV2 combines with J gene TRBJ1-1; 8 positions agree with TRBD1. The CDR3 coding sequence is TGTGCCAGCAGACGATCGGACAGGGAAACTTTCTTT. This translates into CASRRSDRETFF.